This is a list of T cell receptor beta chains from one sample in a study of glioma-infiltrating T cells after dendritic cell vaccination. Method: immunoSEQ multiplex PCR; TCRdb's copy keeps in-frame clones and lacks some. The profile shows under 75,000 clones, approximately 81% of them singletons. This specimen was blood, taken after dendritic cell vaccination. These receptors came from a human donor with glioblastoma. CDR3s include the opening cysteine and the closing phenylalanine or tryptophan. Fields, in order: clone size, V gene, J gene, D gene, CDR3 protein, CDR3 DNA. D genes are given only for firm matches. The size of a clone is reported for some rows only, either as once, few or many, or as a class for expanded clones.

clone size: once; V gene: TRBV7-8; J gene: TRBJ1-6; D gene: .; CDR3 protein: CASSLLIPGTLFSPLHF; CDR3 DNA: TGTGCCAGCAGCTTACTAATCCCCGGGACTTTGTTTTCACCCCTCCACTTT
clone size: .; V gene: TRBV4-3; J gene: TRBJ1-3; D gene: .; CDR3 protein: CASSQNSHFSSGNTIYF; CDR3 DNA: TGCGCCAGCAGCCAAAACAGCCATTTTAGCTCTGGAAACACCATATATTTT
clone size: .; V gene: TRBV6-5; J gene: TRBJ1-5; D gene: TRBD1; CDR3 protein: CASSLTGANQPQHF; CDR3 DNA: TGTGCCAGCAGTTTGACAGGGGCGAATCAGCCCCAGCATTTT
clone size: once; V gene: TRBV29-1; J gene: TRBJ1-1; D gene: .; CDR3 protein: CSVERPRGTEALF; CDR3 DNA: TGCAGCGTTGAAAGGCCCAGGGGCACTGAAGCTCTCTTT
clone size: once; V gene: TRBV7-9; J gene: TRBJ2-2; D gene: .; CDR3 protein: CASSLGTRGELFF; CDR3 DNA: TGTGCCAGCAGCTTGGGTACGAGGGGGGAGCTGTTTTTT
clone size: .; V gene: TRBV7-9; J gene: TRBJ1-1; D gene: TRBD1; CDR3 protein: CASSPPGQGSSTEAFF; CDR3 DNA: TGTGCCAGCAGCCCTCCGGGACAGGGGTCGAGCACTGAAGCTTTCTTT
clone size: .; V gene: TRBV14; J gene: TRBJ2-7; D gene: .; CDR3 protein: CASSQAQAPYEQYF; CDR3 DNA: TGTGCCAGCAGCCAAGCCCAGGCCCCCTACGAGCAGTACTTC
clone size: .; V gene: TRBV7-2; J gene: TRBJ1-1; D gene: .; CDR3 protein: CASSLPIREEAFF; CDR3 DNA: TGTGCCAGCAGCCTACCCATCCGGGAAGAAGCTTTCTTT
clone size: once; V gene: TRBV6-1; J gene: TRBJ1-5; D gene: TRBD1; CDR3 protein: CASSEWVQGRSQPQHF; CDR3 DNA: TGTGCCAGCAGTGAATGGGTACAGGGGCGAAGTCAGCCCCAGCATTTT
clone size: .; V gene: TRBV27; J gene: TRBJ1-1; D gene: .; CDR3 protein: CASSSGGLAEAFF; CDR3 DNA: TGTGCCAGCAGTTCCGGGGGGTTGGCTGAAGCTTTCTTT
clone size: few; V gene: TRBV2; J gene: TRBJ2-7; D gene: .; CDR3 protein: CASSPVYEQYF; CDR3 DNA: TGTGCCAGCAGTCCAGTCTACGAGCAGTACTTC
clone size: once; V gene: TRBV5-1; J gene: TRBJ1-2; D gene: TRBD1; CDR3 protein: CASSSGQGDYGYTF; CDR3 DNA: TGCGCCAGCAGCTCGGGACAGGGTGACTATGGCTACACCTTC
clone size: .; V gene: TRBV6-4; J gene: TRBJ2-5; D gene: TRBD2; CDR3 protein: CASIFQRGVVETQYF; CDR3 DNA: TGTGCCAGCATCTTTCAGCGGGGGGTAGTAGAGACCCAGTACTTC
clone size: .; V gene: TRBV2; J gene: TRBJ2-3; D gene: TRBD2; CDR3 protein: CASRTSGGRELISGDTQYF; CDR3 DNA: TGTGCCAGCAGAACTAGCGGGGGCCGGGAGTTAATTTCGGGAGATACGCAGTATTTT
clone size: .; V gene: TRBV18; J gene: TRBJ2-5; D gene: TRBD1; CDR3 protein: CASSPPDRVGETQYF; CDR3 DNA: TGTGCCAGCTCACCACCGGACAGGGTAGGAGAGACCCAGTACTTC
clone size: .; V gene: TRBV7-2; J gene: TRBJ1-6; D gene: .; CDR3 protein: CASSWGQSRSYNSPLHF; CDR3 DNA: TGTGCCAGCAGCTGGGGGCAGTCCCGCTCCTATAATTCACCCCTCCACTTT
clone size: .; V gene: TRBV19; J gene: TRBJ1-2; D gene: .; CDR3 protein: CASSLTGMRSGYTF; CDR3 DNA: TGTGCCAGTAGCCTTACAGGGATGAGAAGCGGCTACACCTTC
clone size: medium-sized; V gene: TRBV7-9; J gene: TRBJ1-1; D gene: TRBD1; CDR3 protein: CASSLTRGYAFF; CDR3 DNA: TGTGCCAGCAGCTTAACCAGGGGGTATGCTTTCTTT
clone size: .; V gene: TRBV5-1; J gene: TRBJ2-4; D gene: .; CDR3 protein: CASRNWGSSGVSKNIQYF; CDR3 DNA: TGCGCCAGCAGGAATTGGGGCTCCAGTGGTGTCTCCAAAAACATTCAGTACTTC
clone size: .; V gene: TRBV7-2; J gene: TRBJ1-1; D gene: TRBD1; CDR3 protein: CASSLTRGYAFF; CDR3 DNA: TGTGCCAGCAGCTTAACCAGGGGGTATGCTTTCTTT
clone size: .; V gene: TRBV7-2; J gene: TRBJ2-1; D gene: TRBD2; CDR3 protein: CASKGLAINEQFF; CDR3 DNA: TGTGCCAGCAAGGGACTAGCGATCAATGAGCAGTTCTTC
clone size: .; V gene: TRBV7-2; J gene: TRBJ1-6; D gene: .; CDR3 protein: CASSLVFGNDFNSPLHF; CDR3 DNA: TGTGCCAGCAGCTTAGTATTCGGCAATGACTTTAATTCACCCCTCCACTTT
clone size: once; V gene: TRBV9; J gene: TRBJ1-5; D gene: .; CDR3 protein: CASSVGVQGNQPQHF; CDR3 DNA: TGTGCCAGCAGCGTAGGTGTACAGGGCAATCAGCCCCAGCATTTT
clone size: .; V gene: TRBV7-3; J gene: TRBJ1-5; D gene: .; CDR3 protein: CASSLRHNQPQHF; CDR3 DNA: TGTGCCAGCAGCTTAAGGCACAATCAGCCCCAGCATTTT
clone size: .; V gene: TRBV4-1; J gene: TRBJ1-3; D gene: .; CDR3 protein: CASSQDLVGGALSNTIYF; CDR3 DNA: TGCGCCAGCAGCCAAGACCTGGTGGGGGGGGCCCTTTCTAACACCATATATTTT
clone size: once; V gene: TRBV12-5; J gene: TRBJ1-1; D gene: TRBD1; CDR3 protein: CASGLVPGVPDRDVKTEAFF; CDR3 DNA: TGTGCTAGTGGTTTGGTACCTGGGGTCCCGGACAGGGACGTGAAAACTGAAGCTTTCTTT
clone size: .; V gene: TRBV10-3; J gene: TRBJ1-2; D gene: TRBD1; CDR3 protein: CAISDLTGGDYGYTF; CDR3 DNA: TGTGCCATCAGTGATCTGACAGGGGGCGACTATGGCTACACCTTC
clone size: .; V gene: TRBV4-1; J gene: TRBJ2-7; D gene: TRBD1; CDR3 protein: CASSTTDRDRVREQYF; CDR3 DNA: TGCGCCAGCAGCACGACCGACCGGGACAGGGTGCGCGAGCAGTACTTC
clone size: .; V gene: TRBV4-1; J gene: TRBJ2-3; D gene: .; CDR3 protein: CASSQHYTDTQYF; CDR3 DNA: TGCGCCAGCAGCCAACACTACACAGATACGCAGTATTTT
clone size: few; V gene: TRBV6-5; J gene: TRBJ1-2; D gene: .; CDR3 protein: CASNQLSNYGYTF; CDR3 DNA: TGTGCCAGCAACCAGTTATCGAACTATGGCTACACCTTC
clone size: .; V gene: TRBV7-2; J gene: TRBJ2-3; D gene: .; CDR3 protein: CASSKGGAEGTQYF; CDR3 DNA: TGTGCCAGCAGCAAAGGGGGGGCTGAGGGTACGCAGTATTTT
clone size: .; V gene: TRBV6-5; J gene: TRBJ1-5; D gene: .; CDR3 protein: CASSYQAYSNQPQHF; CDR3 DNA: TGTGCCAGCAGTTACCAGGCGTATAGCAATCAGCCCCAGCATTTT
clone size: .; V gene: TRBV30; J gene: TRBJ1-5; D gene: .; CDR3 protein: CAWSSQGSNQPQHF; CDR3 DNA: TGTGCCTGGAGTTCCCAGGGTAGCAATCAGCCCCAGCATTTT
clone size: .; V gene: TRBV7-9; J gene: TRBJ2-5; D gene: .; CDR3 protein: CASSFLTAQQETQYF; CDR3 DNA: TGTGCCAGCAGCTTTCTGACAGCGCAACAAGAGACCCAGTACTTC
clone size: .; V gene: TRBV4-1; J gene: TRBJ2-5; D gene: TRBD2; CDR3 protein: CASSPRASGGVETQYF; CDR3 DNA: TGCGCCAGCAGCCCAAGGGCTAGCGGGGGGGTTGAGACCCAGTACTTC
clone size: .; V gene: TRBV10-3; J gene: TRBJ2-6; D gene: .; CDR3 protein: CAISKSAGANVLTF; CDR3 DNA: TGTGCCATCAGTAAATCCGCTGGGGCCAACGTCCTGACTTTC
clone size: .; V gene: TRBV29-1; J gene: TRBJ1-2; D gene: TRBD1; CDR3 protein: CSVATGDPKVYGYTF; CDR3 DNA: TGCAGCGTTGCGACAGGGGACCCAAAGGTCTATGGCTACACCTTC
clone size: .; V gene: TRBV15; J gene: TRBJ2-7; D gene: TRBD2; CDR3 protein: CATSRLGLGAIHEQYF; CDR3 DNA: TGTGCCACCAGCAGACTCGGACTAGGGGCAATCCACGAGCAGTACTTC
clone size: .; V gene: TRBV11-2; J gene: TRBJ2-3; D gene: TRBD2; CDR3 protein: CASSLGPASGGRTDTQYF; CDR3 DNA: TGTGCCAGCAGCTTAGGCCCCGCTAGCGGGGGGCGCACAGATACGCAGTATTTT
clone size: .; V gene: TRBV7-3; J gene: TRBJ2-2; D gene: TRBD2; CDR3 protein: CASSPQLGGLAGVKSTGELFF; CDR3 DNA: TGTGCCAGCAGCCCCCAGCTCGGAGGACTAGCGGGGGTTAAGAGCACCGGGGAGCTGTTTTTT
clone size: few; V gene: TRBV7-6; J gene: TRBJ1-5; D gene: .; CDR3 protein: CASSLGQPNQPQHF; CDR3 DNA: TGTGCCAGCAGCTTAGGACAGCCAAATCAGCCCCAGCATTTT
clone size: .; V gene: TRBV4-3; J gene: TRBJ2-2; D gene: TRBD1; CDR3 protein: CASSQGTGTGTGELFF; CDR3 DNA: TGCGCCAGCAGCCAAGGCACCGGGACAGGGACCGGGGAGCTGTTTTTT
clone size: once; V gene: TRBV4-3; J gene: TRBJ1-6; D gene: .; CDR3 protein: CASSQVLQDTKSSPLHF; CDR3 DNA: TGCGCCAGCAGCCAAGTATTACAGGACACCAAGTCATCACCCCTCCACTTT
clone size: .; V gene: TRBV7-9; J gene: TRBJ2-7; D gene: TRBD1; CDR3 protein: CASSPTLDRGDSYEQYF; CDR3 DNA: TGTGCCAGCAGCCCAACCCTAGACAGGGGCGACTCCTACGAGCAGTACTTC
clone size: .; V gene: TRBV19; J gene: TRBJ2-5; D gene: .; CDR3 protein: CASRQSGETQYF; CDR3 DNA: TGTGCCAGTAGGCAGTCGGGAGAGACCCAGTACTTC
clone size: .; V gene: TRBV11-2; J gene: TRBJ2-5; D gene: TRBD2; CDR3 protein: CASSYYGGSGETQYF; CDR3 DNA: TGTGCCAGCAGTTACTACGGCGGGAGTGGAGAGACCCAGTACTTC
clone size: .; V gene: TRBV9; J gene: TRBJ2-2; D gene: TRBD2; CDR3 protein: CASSVGPGGTGELFF; CDR3 DNA: TGTGCCAGCAGCGTAGGCCCGGGGGGGACCGGGGAGCTGTTTTTT
clone size: once; V gene: TRBV5-7; J gene: TRBJ2-1; D gene: TRBD2; CDR3 protein: CASSLVGGDYNEQFF; CDR3 DNA: TGTGCCAGCAGCTTGGTTGGGGGGGATTACAATGAGCAGTTCTTC
clone size: .; V gene: TRBV19; J gene: TRBJ2-7; D gene: .; CDR3 protein: CASSITGSYEQYF; CDR3 DNA: TGTGCCAGTAGTATAACGGGTTCCTACGAGCAGTACTTC
clone size: .; V gene: TRBV6-1; J gene: TRBJ2-5; D gene: .; CDR3 protein: CASSEQGQETQYF; CDR3 DNA: TGTGCCAGCAGTGAGCAGGGACAAGAGACCCAGTACTTC
clone size: .; V gene: TRBV14; J gene: TRBJ2-7; D gene: .; CDR3 protein: CASPSPGVYEQYF; CDR3 DNA: TGTGCCAGCCCCTCTCCAGGGGTCTACGAGCAGTACTTC